This T cell receptor beta chain was observed in a study of low-dose radiotherapy and immunotherapy resistance in tumors. Overall study: Per fraction, Cohort 2 was given 1 Gy every two weeks, accumulating a total of 13 Gy over 26 weeks.

Looked up from germline, CDR1 is SNHLY and CDR2 is FYNNEI. The CDR3 is made up of 13 amino acids. This clonotype occurred many times. The junction shows a germline mismatch at one end, possibly a read error. The time point is: after trial treatment. The treatment here: LDRT plus nivolumab, ipilimumab, low-dose cyclophosphamide and aspirin (RACIN trial). Donors were dosed with nivolumab and ipilimumab; they also received aspirin, low-dose cyclophosphamide and low-dose radiotherapy. Solid tumors that lacked tumor-infiltrating lymphocytes and were advanced were present in eligible patients. Alpha- and beta-chain coverage of first-strand cDNA came from TRAV- and TRBV-specific primers. Using a constant-region primer together with a V-primer adapter, TCRs were subjected to around 20 PCR cycles of amplification. Amplification of the isolated mRNA used in vitro transcription. One entry per CDR3 protein results from TCRdb running MiXCR on the reads. The sample carries around 84,000 distinct CDR3 sequences, 17% recorded once.

Source: PBMCs, taken after low-dose radiotherapy plus immunotherapy. The clonotype comes from a male donor with prostate cancer. This chain uses TRBV2 with TRBJ1-2; D is unresolved. The CDR3 DNA follows: TGTGCCAGCAGCGAAGGCCCTTGGGGTGGCTACACCTTC. Its translation is CASSEGPWGGYTF.